These 13 T cell receptor beta chains share one sample of origin, sequenced in a study of Ad26.COV2.S vaccination and SARS-CoV-2 variants. Clones were sequenced by immunoSEQ multiplex PCR, and TCRdb holds only the in-frame ones, with some missing. The sample records approximately 410,000 clones, more than 75% being singletons. Treatment denoted: 15 to 20 received Ad26.COV2.S at low or high dose, single or two shots; a few received placebo; per-sample allocation not given. Sampling took place 63 days after the first vaccine or placebo injection. The sequencing used peripheral blood, collected in a trial of Ad26.COV2.S vaccine versus placebo. The receptor set was obtained from a person aged 18-60 years who received the Ad26.COV2.S COVID-19 vaccine or a placebo.

The chain employs TRBV28 and TRBJ1-6; 7 positions agree with TRBD1. Germline loops: CDR1 MDHEN, CDR2 SYDVKM. The V segment lost 6 bases and the J segment 4 bases; nucleotides outside the gene matches: 3. The CDR3 runs to 14 residues. The CDR3 reads CASSQGQYNSPLHF. The CDR3 DNA reads as TGTGCCAGCAGCCAGGGACAGTATAATTCACCCCTCCACTTT.

The genes are TRBV18 and TRBJ2-2, with D perhaps TRBD1 or TRBD2 (6 bases each). The CDR3 totals 18 residues. Trimming took off 0 bases at V and 3 bases at J, with 17 bases between the two ends. The germline V gene encodes CDR1 KGHSH and CDR2 LQKENI. CDR3 loop: CASSPPLGGRGDTGELFF. The CDR3 region has the DNA TGTGCCAGCTCACCACCGTTGGGGGGCCGAGGGGACACCGGGGAGCTGTTTTTT.

This clone was recorded only once. This sequence joins TRBV2 and TRBJ1-4; a weak D match, TRBD1 (5 bases). This CDR3 has 15 amino acids. The ends were cut back, 7 bases at V and 5 bases at J, with 17 bases in the middle. Per the germline V gene, CDR1 is SNHLY and CDR2 is FYNNEI. The CDR3 loop reads CASNLLGAGNEKLFF. CDR3 bases: TGTGCCAGCAATCTCCTAGGGGCGGGGAATGAAAAACTGTTTTTT.

The chain has TRBV28 and TRBJ1-5; 8 bases map to TRBD1. CDR1 is MDHEN and CDR2 is SYDVKM in the germline V gene. The J segment lost 3 bases and the V segment lost 6 bases, leaving 4 bases of the junction unmatched. The CDR3 loop spans 14 amino acids. In DNA form, the CDR3 reads TGTGCCAGCAGAAATCAGGGGGCCAATCAGCCCCAGCATTTT. This gives the protein CASRNQGANQPQHF.

V is TRBV4-2 and J is TRBJ2-3; 11 nucleotides match TRBD2. This CDR3 is built from 16 residues. CDR1 is LGHNA and CDR2 is YNFKEQ in the germline V gene. Germline trimming cut 0 bases from V and 6 bases from J; bases unmatched to any gene: 5. In nucleotides, the CDR3 is TGTGCCAGCAGCCAAGATGCCGCTAGCGGGGGGGATACGCAGTATTTT. Translating gives CASSQDAASGGDTQYF.

The DNA for the CDR3 is TGTGCCAGCAGCTCACAGCCAACTAATGAAAAACTGTTTTTT. Amino acid sequence: CASSSQPTNEKLFF. This sequence joins TRBV11-2 and TRBJ1-4; D unresolved. CDR3 size: 14 residues. Trimming stripped 4 bases from V and 0 bases from J, with 6 bases between. Germline CDR1 reads SGHAT; CDR2 reads FQNNGV.

The rearrangement joins TRBV30 to TRBJ1-4; TRBD1 might be the D (5 bases). This CDR3 comprises 13 residues. Germline CDR1 GTSNPN, CDR2 SVGIG (reference sequence). Deletions cut 3 bases from V and 3 bases from J, with 8 bases between. In nucleotides, the CDR3 is TGTGCCTGGAGCCCGGGGCCTAATGAAAAACTGTTTTTT. Protein sequence: CAWSPGPNEKLFF.

V usage is TRBV3-1 (or the pseudogene TRBV3-2) and J usage is TRBJ2-1, with D uncertain. Germline values: CDR1 LGHDT, CDR2 YNNKEL (reference sequence). The CDR3 contains 10 residues. Trimming left V 8 bases short and J 10 bases short, with 9 bases between. CDR3 in amino acids: CASGGEEQFF. The CDR3 DNA is TGTGCCAGCGGCGGCGAGGAGCAGTTCTTC.

The chain links TRBV9 to TRBJ1-2; 7 bases align to TRBD1. The CDR3 consists of 15 residues. Trimming took 3 bases from V and 1 from J; bases not matched to a gene: 6. CDR1 and CDR2 (germline): SGDLS, YYNGEE. The CDR3 coding sequence is TGTGCCAGCAGCGCGACAGGGAGCAATAACTATGGCTACACCTTC. This codes for CASSATGSNNYGYTF.

The chain joins TRBV7-6 to TRBJ1-1, with unresolved D. Trimming removed 8 bases at V and 3 bases at J, with 19 bases between. Germline V gene lookup returns CDR1 SGHVS and CDR2 FNYEAQ. There are 15 residues in the CDR3. The CDR3: CASSNLAVSDTEAFF. The CDR3 nucleotides read TGTGCCAGCTCGAACCTCGCCGTTTCGGACACTGAAGCTTTCTTT.

This chain links TRBV7-9 with TRBJ2-3; 12 positions match TRBD2. The V gene's germline CDR1 is SEHNR and CDR2 FQNEAQ (reference sequence). V trimming: 5 bases; J trimming: 9 bases; junction bases outside the gene matches: 12. The CDR3 totals 16 residues. The CDR3 region is CASSAPLAGGLSTQYF. CDR3 bases: TGTGCCAGCAGCGCCCCACTAGCGGGGGGTCTTAGCACGCAGTATTTT.

The rearrangement links TRBV19 to TRBJ1-1; 8 positions match TRBD1. Trimming at V came to 6 bases and at J to 8 bases, leaving 2 bases not matched to a gene. Germline V CDR1 and CDR2: LNHDA, SQIVND (reference sequence). CDR3 length equals 11 residues. This chain's CDR3 is CASRGDREAFF. The CDR3 DNA is TGTGCCAGTAGGGGGGACAGGGAAGCTTTCTTT.

The rearrangement links TRBV19 to TRBJ1-1; maybe TRBD1 (5 bases). V was trimmed by 3 bases and J by 5 bases, leaving 16 bases between them. Per germline, CDR1 LNHDA and CDR2 SQIVND (reference sequence). CDR3 length equals 15 residues. The CDR3 DNA is TGTGCCAGTAGTATTGGCGGGGGGGGTTCTACTGAAGCTTTCTTT. This sequence encodes CASSIGGGGSTEAFF.